This T cell receptor (beta chain) was sequenced in a study of blood T cells in healthy people across ages. The V gene's germline CDR1 is MGHDK and CDR2 SYGVNS. CDR3 length: 17 residues. V was clipped by 4 bases and J by 7 bases; unmatched bases: 15. Primers used in a second PCR of about 6 to 11 cycles were a sample-barcoded 5' primer and a J-beta primer mix. A single record per CDR3 protein comes from TCRdb applying MiXCR to the 5' RACE reads. In the table there are roughly 2 million distinct CDR3 sequences, around half of which are singletons. The sample consisted of blood. This TCR was sampled from a woman aged 40-49 years in good health. The rearrangement joins TRBV25-1 to TRBJ2-5, with 10 nucleotides matching TRBD2. DNA for the CDR3: TGTGCCAGCAGTGCCTATTTAGCGGGGGGACCGTTAGGGACCCAGTACTTC. This encodes CASSAYLAGGPLGTQYF.